A selection of T cell receptor beta chains follows, all from one sample in a study of blood T cell repertoires in COVID-19. Profiling relied on immunoSEQ multiplex PCR, and the TCRdb table lists in-frame clones only, not all of them. The sample has 100,000 to 150,000 clones, about 80% seen once. Specimen: peripheral blood. The receptor source for this set is a man aged 60 to 69 with acute or convalescent COVID-19. The CDR3 runs from the conserved cysteine through the conserved F or W. The order of the fields is clone size, J gene, D gene, V gene, CDR3 protein, CDR3 DNA. The D gene is left open where the match is weak. Clone size is not always given. Where it is, it says once, few, many or a class for expanded clones.

. | TRBJ1-1 | . | TRBV14 | CASSRAGRGTEAFF | TGTGCCAGCAGCCGGGCAGGAAGGGGCACTGAAGCTTTCTTT
. | TRBJ1-1 | . | TRBV28 | CASSRLTELNTEAFF | TGTGCCAGCAGCCGACTGACAGAACTGAACACTGAAGCTTTCTTT
few | TRBJ1-4 | TRBD1 | TRBV5-1 | CASRQGPNEKLFF | TGCGCCAGCCGACAGGGACCTAATGAAAAACTGTTTTTT
. | TRBJ2-7 | TRBD1 | TRBV19 | CASSRQGGSYEQYF | TGTGCCAGTAGTCGACAGGGGGGTTCCTACGAGCAGTACTTC
. | TRBJ2-1 | . | TRBV7-2 | CASSLVRGSYNEQFF | TGTGCCAGCAGCTTAGTAAGGGGCTCCTACAATGAGCAGTTCTTC
. | TRBJ1-2 | . | TRBV11-1 | CASSHNQEANYGYTF | TGTGCCAGCAGCCATAATCAGGAAGCTAACTATGGCTACACCTTC
. | TRBJ2-5 | TRBD2 | TRBV9 | CASGLAGRETQYF | TGTGCCAGCGGCTTAGCGGGAAGGGAGACCCAGTACTTC
. | TRBJ2-7 | TRBD2 | TRBV4-1 | CASSPRETSGSYEQYF | TGCGCCAGCAGCCCCCGGGAGACTAGCGGATCCTACGAGCAGTACTTC
. | TRBJ2-3 | . | TRBV28 | CASSYADRPKADTQYF | TGTGCCAGCAGTTACGCCGACAGACCTAAGGCAGATACGCAGTATTTT
. | TRBJ2-1 | TRBD2 | TRBV28 | CASSWGDYPSYNEQFF | TGTGCCAGCAGCTGGGGGGACTACCCCTCCTACAATGAGCAGTTCTTC
. | TRBJ1-3 | . | TRBV10-3 | CAISGTHDRISSGNTIYF | TGTGCCATCAGTGGTACTCATGACAGGATTAGCTCTGGAAACACCATATATTTT
. | TRBJ2-7 | . | TRBV5-4 | CASSLGHHYEQYF | TGTGCCAGCAGCTTGGGACACCACTACGAGCAGTACTTC
. | TRBJ2-1 | TRBD1 | TRBV6-1 | CASSESGQGGRNEQFF | TGTGCCAGCAGTGAAAGCGGACAGGGGGGCCGCAATGAGCAGTTCTTC
. | TRBJ1-2 | TRBD1 | TRBV2 | CASSVGQGLGYTF | TGTGCCAGCAGTGTGGGACAGGGGTTGGGCTACACCTTC
. | TRBJ2-7 | . | TRBV2 | CASRWWETYEQYF | TGTGCCAGCCGATGGTGGGAGACCTACGAGCAGTACTTC
once | TRBJ1-6 | TRBD1 | TRBV3-1/TRBV3-2 | CASSRWDRGDSPLHF | TGTGCCAGCAGCCGATGGGACAGGGGCGATTCACCCCTCCACTTT